The clone carrying this T cell receptor beta chain has just a few counts. Antigen specificity is unknown. The data originate from a study of beta chain features in type 1 diabetes. Isolated RNA was reverse transcribed in full, so expressed TCRB transcripts were sequenced. TCRdb keeps only in-frame clones here, not all; method: immunoSEQ multiplex PCR. The repertoire holds approximately 250,000 clones, with 16% as singletons. Study-wide points: Moderate but significant shortening of TCRB CDR3s was recorded in all four CD4+ subsets from Type 1 diabetes patients.

This CDR3 comprises 14 residues. V was clipped by 0 bases and J by 1 base, with 6 bases between them. Germline lookup yields CDR1 LGHNA and CDR2 YSLEER. A sort by CD45RO/CCR7/CD25/CD127/CD95/CD27 yielded CD4+ naive, central memory, regulatory and stem cell-like memory cells. The rearrangement joins TRBV4-3 to TRBJ2-5; D call uncertain. What was sequenced was naive CD4+ T cells from blood. The TCR comes from a man aged 25 to 40 with type 1 diabetes. CDR3 residues: CASSQDRTQETQYF. In nucleotides, the CDR3 is TGCGCCAGCAGCCAAGATCGAACCCAAGAGACCCAGTACTTC.